One sample yielded the 16 T cell receptor beta chains listed below, sequenced in a study of metastatic and nonmetastatic thyroid tumors. Patients were all untreated before their thyroid surgery. TCRdb re-clonotyped the PCR reads via MiXCR. Among some 35,000 clones, about a third were seen once, and the ten largest hold 22%. Input material: tumor tissue. All receptors come from a female donor with papillary thyroid cancer or a benign thyroid nodule (not recorded which). Some clones in this sample may be carry-over from other donors' samples.

By sample fraction, this clone is medium-sized (0.01 to 0.1%). V gene TRBV28 combines with J gene TRBJ1-6; no reliable D call. The germline CDR1 and CDR2 sequences are MDHEN and SYDVKM. The CDR3 is made up of 17 amino acids. The ends were cut back, 3 bases at V and 7 bases at J, with 19 bases in the middle. CDR3 sequence reads: CASSFPPQPEGNSPLHF. DNA for the CDR3: TGTGCCAGCAGTTTCCCCCCCCAGCCCGAGGGCAATTCACCCCTCCACTTT.

This clone was seen only once. The J gene is TRBJ1-6, the V gene TRBV20-1; the D gene is possibly TRBD1 (6 bases). This CDR3 region has 15 residues. Germline V gene data show CDR1 as DFQATT and CDR2 as SNEGSKA (reference sequence). V was trimmed by 3 bases and J by 4 bases, leaving 13 bases between them. The CDR3 is CSARYREGYNSPLHF. CDR3 sequence (DNA): TGCAGTGCTAGGTACAGGGAGGGATATAATTCACCCCTCCACTTT.

V usage is TRBV19 and J usage is TRBJ2-7; the match to TRBD2 covers 9 bases. This CDR3 region has 15 residues. V lost 4 bases, J lost 3 bases, and 7 bases stayed unmatched. Germline loops: CDR1 LNHDA, CDR2 SQIVND (reference sequence). The CDR3 DNA follows: TGTGCCAGTAGTACCCTAGGCGGGGGGGTCTACGAGCAGTACTTC. Its translation is CASSTLGGGVYEQYF.

This clone counts as large. The chain carries TRBV6-4 and TRBJ2-2; D not certain. V gave up 2 bases and J gave up 8 bases, with 6 bases separating them. The CDR3 contains 12 residues. The germline gives CDR1 MRHNA, CDR2 SNTAGT. The CDR3 coding sequence is TGTGCCAGCAGTGACAACGCGGGGGAGCTGTTTTTT. Residues: CASSDNAGELFF.

The gene calls are TRBV5-1 and TRBJ2-7, with 12 bases that match TRBD1. From germline, CDR1 is SGHRS and CDR2 YFSETQ. V dropped 6 bases and J dropped 5; count of bases not matched to a gene: 3. The CDR3 is 13 residues long. The CDR3, as DNA: TGCGCCAGCAAGGGACAGGGGGCGGACGAGCAGTACTTC. As protein: CASKGQGADEQYF.

The rearrangement joins TRBV7-3 to TRBJ2-3, with 13 bases lining up with TRBD2. J lost 14 bases, V lost 4 bases, and 6 bases had no gene match. The V gene's germline CDR1 is SGHTA and CDR2 FQGTGA. The CDR3 runs to 13 residues. The CDR3 region is CASSSTSGGPSYF. In DNA, the CDR3 is TGTGCCAGCAGCTCGACTAGCGGGGGGCCGTCGTATTTT. The whole variable domain, filled in from reference TRBV7-3 and TRBJ2-3, reads GAGVSQTPSNKVTEKGKYVELRCDPISGHTALYWYRQSLGQGPEFLIYFQGTGAADDSGLPNDRFFAVRPEGSVSTLKIQRTERGDSAVYLCASSSTSGGPSYFGPGTRLTVL.

V usage is TRBV5-1 and J usage is TRBJ1-2, with no clear D. The CDR3 sequence is 14 residues long. Germline V gene lookup returns CDR1 SGHRS and CDR2 YFSETQ. V was trimmed by 0 bases and J by 7 bases, leaving 13 bases between them. CDR3: CASSLAGKGRGYTF. DNA of the CDR3: TGCGCCAGCAGCTTGGCGGGGAAAGGTCGTGGCTACACCTTC.

CDR3 protein: CASSSLAGDTDTQYF. The CDR3, as DNA: TGTGCCAGCAGTTCCTTAGCGGGGGACACAGATACGCAGTATTTT. V and J are TRBV28 and TRBJ2-3; 9 nucleotides line up with TRBD2. Trimming cost V 4 bases and J 2 bases; bases outside gene matches: 4. The CDR3 covers 15 residues. Per germline, CDR1 MDHEN and CDR2 SYDVKM.

This clone occurred many times. This rearrangement joins TRBV6-2 or TRBV6-3 to TRBJ2-7, with a weak D call TRBD1 (6 bases). Trimming cost V 6 bases and J 9 bases, with 15 bases left between them. The CDR3 has 12 residues. From germline, CDR1 is MNHEY and CDR2 SVGEGT. The CDR3 nucleotides are TGTGCCAGCAGAACAGGGAGTTCGTGGCAGTACTTC. The encoded protein is CASRTGSSWQYF.

This chain connects TRBV20-1 to TRBJ2-7, with 10 bases fitting TRBD2. The V segment lost 0 bases and the J segment 6 bases; nucleotides outside the gene matches: 5. This CDR3 is built from 14 residues. CDR1 is DFQATT and CDR2 is SNEGSKA in the germline V gene (reference sequence). The CDR3 coding sequence is TGCAGTGCTAGAGATATGGCTAGCGGGGGCGAGCAGTACTTC. Amino acid sequence: CSARDMASGGEQYF.

This chain connects TRBV4-1 to TRBJ2-5; TRBD2 matches at 10 bases. The CDR3 has 15 amino acids. V shed 6 bases and J 4 bases; nucleotides not matched to a gene: 8. Germline V gives CDR1 MGHRA, CDR2 YSYEKL. CDR3 coding DNA: TGCGCCAGCAGTCTAGCGGGAGCCCCCCTAGAGACCCAGTACTTC. Its translation: CASSLAGAPLETQYF.

Only a few counts were recorded for this clone. A read error may produce the germline difference seen at one junction end. The chain carries TRBV27 and TRBJ1-6; D might be TRBD1 (5 bases). CDR1 is MNHEY and CDR2 is SMNVEV in the germline V gene (reference sequence). This CDR3 has 15 residues. The CDR3 sequence: CSSSLSGEYNSPLHF. The CDR3 DNA sequence: TGTTCCAGCAGTTTATCGGGGGAATATAATTCACCCCTCCACTTT.

The chain is built from TRBV6-1 and TRBJ1-1; 8 nucleotides line up with TRBD1. J was trimmed by 5 bases and V by 3 bases; bases with no gene match: 2. Germline loops: CDR1 MNHNS, CDR2 SASEGT. CDR3 size: 13 residues. The CDR3 is CASSEYRGTEAFF. CDR3 DNA sequence: TGTGCCAGCAGTGAGTACAGGGGGACTGAAGCTTTCTTT.

This clone ranks as medium-sized. This chain joins TRBV19 and TRBJ1-1, with a possible D match to TRBD1 (5 bases). This CDR3 region has 15 residues. The V and J ends lost 5 bases and 7 bases respectively, with 20 bases between them. Germline-derived CDR1 and CDR2 are LNHDA and SQIVND (reference sequence). Here the CDR3 DNA reads TGTGCCAGTAGTGCCGGGACGACTAAGGTGTTTGAAGCTTTCTTT. Encoded protein: CASSAGTTKVFEAFF.

The rearrangement joins TRBV6-1 to TRBJ1-2, with D hard to call. CDR3 length: 14 residues. Germline-derived CDR1 and CDR2 are MNHNS and SASEGT. V lost 9 bases, J lost 6 bases, and 20 bases lay in between. CDR3 coding DNA: TGTGCCAGTATTAAGACCTACAACTCTCATGGCTACACCTTC. Translating it yields CASIKTYNSHGYTF.

V usage is TRBV6-2 or TRBV6-3 and J usage is TRBJ2-1; D not certain. Trimming removed 8 bases from V and 5 bases from J, with 7 bases in between. Germline V lookup: CDR1 MNHEY, CDR2 SVGEGT. The CDR3 is 11 amino acids. This CDR3 is CASGRDNEQFF. Here the CDR3 DNA reads TGTGCCAGCGGGCGAGACAATGAGCAGTTCTTC.